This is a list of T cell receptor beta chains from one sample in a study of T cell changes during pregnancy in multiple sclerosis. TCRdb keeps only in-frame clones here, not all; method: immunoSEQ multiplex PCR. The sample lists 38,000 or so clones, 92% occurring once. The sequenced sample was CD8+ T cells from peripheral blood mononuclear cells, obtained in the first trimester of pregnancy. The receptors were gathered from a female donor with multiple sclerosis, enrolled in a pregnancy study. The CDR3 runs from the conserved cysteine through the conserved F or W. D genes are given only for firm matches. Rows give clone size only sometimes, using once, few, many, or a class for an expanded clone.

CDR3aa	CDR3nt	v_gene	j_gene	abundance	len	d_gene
CASIITFGANVLTF	TGTGCCAGCATAATAACATTCGGGGCCAACGTCCTGACTTTC	TRBV7-9	TRBJ2-6	.	14	.
CASTVGDSPLHF	TGTGCCAGCACAGTGGGAGACTCACCCCTCCACTTT	TRBV5-6	TRBJ1-6	.	12	.
CSVEDPTAIFTDTQYF	TGCAGCGTTGAAGACCCGACAGCTATCTTCACAGATACGCAGTATTTT	TRBV29-1	TRBJ2-3	.	16	.
CASSSGQGRNYGYTF	TGTGCCAGCAGCTCGGGACAGGGGAGGAACTATGGCTACACCTTC	TRBV7-8	TRBJ1-2	.	15	TRBD1
CASTGLLQGSQGGNTIYF	TGTGCCAGCACGGGTCTGTTGCAGGGCTCCCAAGGTGGAAACACCATATATTTT	TRBV2	TRBJ1-3	once	18	.
CASSDYREDEQFF	TGTGCCAGCAGTGACTACAGGGAAGATGAGCAGTTCTTC	TRBV6-1	TRBJ2-1	.	13	.
CASSPVLTFSNQPQHF	TGTGCCAGCAGTCCGGTGCTCACCTTTAGCAATCAGCCCCAGCATTTT	TRBV27	TRBJ1-5	.	16	.
CASSPNVAGGTEAFF	TGTGCCAGCAGCCCCAATGTCGCCGGGGGCACTGAAGCTTTCTTT	TRBV4-2	TRBJ1-1	few	15	.
CATSSSQGAANEQFF	TGTGCCACCAGCAGCTCACAGGGGGCAGCGAATGAGCAGTTCTTC	TRBV15	TRBJ2-1	.	15	TRBD1
CASSDYRLSPGELFF	TGTGCCAGCAGTGACTACAGGTTAAGTCCCGGGGAGCTGTTTTTT	TRBV25-1	TRBJ2-2	.	15	.
CASSYGAAGGYGYTF	TGTGCCAGCAGTTACGGGGCGGCAGGGGGCTATGGCTACACCTTC	TRBV6-5	TRBJ1-2	.	15	TRBD1
CASRPDRDTGELFF	TGTGCTAGCAGACCTGACAGGGACACCGGGGAGCTGTTTTTT	TRBV7-7	TRBJ2-2	.	14	TRBD1
CASRADRSNQPQHF	TGTGCCAGCAGGGCGGACAGGAGCAATCAGCCCCAGCATTTT	TRBV9	TRBJ1-5	.	14	TRBD1
CASSPLPVDTTNTGELFF	TGTGCCAGCAGTCCCCTCCCCGTAGACACAACGAACACCGGGGAGCTGTTTTTT	TRBV27	TRBJ2-2	.	18	.
CASSEGGGETQYF	TGTGCCAGCAGTGAAGGGGGGGGAGAGACCCAGTACTTC	TRBV25-1	TRBJ2-5	.	13	TRBD2
CASSTGVDEQYF	TGTGCCAGCTCCACAGGGGTCGACGAGCAGTACTTC	TRBV6-1	TRBJ2-7	.	12	TRBD1
CSVALHNPAEQYF	TGCAGCGTTGCGTTACATAACCCCGCCGAGCAGTACTTC	TRBV29-1	TRBJ2-7	.	13	.
CASSASGGALEQYF	TGTGCCAGCAGCGCGAGCGGGGGGGCATTGGAGCAGTACTTC	TRBV9	TRBJ2-7	once	14	TRBD2
CASSEGRANEKLFF	TGTGCCAGCAGTGAAGGGAGGGCTAATGAAAAACTGTTTTTT	TRBV2	TRBJ1-4	once	14	.
CASSFYGTGGQETQYF	TGCGCCAGCAGCTTTTACGGGACAGGGGGTCAAGAGACCCAGTACTTC	TRBV5-1	TRBJ2-5	.	16	TRBD1
CASSYEPVGSPLHF	TGTGCCAGCAGTTATGAACCGGTTGGTTCACCCCTCCACTTT	TRBV27	TRBJ1-6	.	14	.
CASSFRDGLSRGAPGTQYF	TGTGCCAGCAGCTTTCGGGATGGACTAAGTCGCGGAGCGCCAGGTACGCAGTATTTT	TRBV11-1	TRBJ2-3	.	19	.
CASSLASGIDGYTF	TGCGCCAGCAGCTTGGCCTCAGGGATCGATGGCTACACCTTC	TRBV5-1	TRBJ1-2	.	14	.
CASSEAGTGQYF	TGTGCCAGCAGTGAAGCCGGGACAGGGCAGTACTTC	TRBV2	TRBJ2-7	.	12	TRBD1
CASTLGLAGFNEQFF	TGTGCCAGCACCCTCGGACTAGCGGGTTTTAATGAGCAGTTCTTC	TRBV11-2	TRBJ2-1	.	15	TRBD2
CASPASREGVYNEQFF	TGTGCCAGTCCGGCTAGCAGGGAGGGGGTCTACAATGAGCAGTTCTTC	TRBV21-1	TRBJ2-1	.	16	.
CASSVSTAESTDTQYF	TGTGCCAGCAGCGTATCTACAGCGGAGAGCACAGATACGCAGTATTTT	TRBV9	TRBJ2-3	.	16	.
CSVATGSNGYTF	TGCAGCGTAGCGACAGGGTCCAATGGCTACACCTTC	TRBV29-1	TRBJ1-2	.	12	TRBD1
CASSDTSAYYNEQFF	TGTGCCAGCAGCGATACTAGCGCCTACTACAATGAGCAGTTCTTC	TRBV11-2	TRBJ2-1	.	15	TRBD2
CASSQDEAVPEAFF	TGTGCCAGCAGCCAAGACGAAGCGGTCCCTGAAGCTTTCTTT	TRBV14	TRBJ1-1	.	14	.
CASVADTYEQYF	TGTGCCAGCGTAGCGGACACCTACGAGCAGTACTTC	TRBV2	TRBJ2-7	.	12	.
CASSLGGGFNSPLHF	TGTGCCAGCAGCTTAGGAGGTGGTTTCAATTCACCCCTCCACTTT	TRBV11-2	TRBJ1-6	many	15	.
CASSLVPGRGNEQFF	TGTGCCAGCAGCTTAGTTCCAGGGAGGGGTAATGAGCAGTTCTTC	TRBV7-9	TRBJ2-1	.	15	TRBD2
CASSPEGTLGYTF	TGTGCCAGCAGTCCGGAGGGAACCTTAGGCTACACCTTC	TRBV6-1	TRBJ1-2	.	13	.
CASSYSAATNEKLFF	TGTGCCAGCAGTTACTCGGCAGCAACTAATGAAAAACTGTTTTTT	TRBV6-6	TRBJ1-4	once	15	.
CASSPLDRGGETQYF	TGTGCCAGCAGTCCTCTCGACAGGGGGGGAGAGACCCAGTACTTC	TRBV27	TRBJ2-5	.	15	TRBD1
CASRGRETYEQYF	TGTGCCAGCAGAGGGCGGGAAACCTACGAGCAGTACTTC	TRBV6-1	TRBJ2-7	few	13	.
CATSSTRGRGQPQHF	TGTGCCACCAGCAGCACTCGGGGCCGGGGGCAGCCCCAGCATTTT	TRBV15	TRBJ1-5	.	15	.
CASRETAQDGYTF	TGTGCCAGCCGCGAAACCGCCCAAGATGGCTACACCTTC	TRBV7-8	TRBJ1-2	.	13	.
CASKGIGETQYF	TGTGCCAGCAAGGGGATCGGGGAGACCCAGTACTTC	TRBV27	TRBJ2-5	.	12	.
CASSFGQGTDTQYF	TGTGCCAGCAGCTTCGGACAGGGCACAGATACGCAGTATTTT	TRBV5-6	TRBJ2-3	.	14	TRBD1
CASSLGSTGAEQYF	TGTGCCAGCAGCCTAGGGTCTACAGGGGCTGAGCAGTACTTC	TRBV27	TRBJ2-7	.	14	TRBD1
CASSGPLAGGPDTQYF	TGTGCCAGCAGCGGGCCACTAGCGGGGGGGCCCGATACGCAGTATTTT	TRBV9	TRBJ2-3	.	16	TRBD2
CASSGLLLDRGRNNEQFF	TGTGCCAGCAGTGGACTTTTACTGGACAGGGGGAGGAACAATGAGCAGTTCTTC	TRBV25-1	TRBJ2-1	.	18	TRBD1
CASSLPQETQYF	TGTGCCAGCAGCTTACCACAAGAGACCCAGTACTTC	TRBV7-6	TRBJ2-5	.	12	.
CARGLLFYNEQFF	TGTGCCCGAGGACTACTCTTCTACAATGAGCAGTTCTTC	TRBV6-5	TRBJ2-1	.	13	.